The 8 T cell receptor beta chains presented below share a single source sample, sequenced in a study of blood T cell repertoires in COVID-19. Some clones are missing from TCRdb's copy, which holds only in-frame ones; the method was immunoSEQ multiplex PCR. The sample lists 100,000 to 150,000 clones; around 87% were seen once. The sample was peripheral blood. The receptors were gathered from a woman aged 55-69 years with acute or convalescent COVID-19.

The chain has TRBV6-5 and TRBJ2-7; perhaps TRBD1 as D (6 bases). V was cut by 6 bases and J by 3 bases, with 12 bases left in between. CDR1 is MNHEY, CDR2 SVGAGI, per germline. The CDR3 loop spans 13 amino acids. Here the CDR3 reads CASSRTALYEQYV. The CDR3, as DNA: TGTGCCAGCAGCCGGACAGCCCTCTACGAGCAGTACGTC.

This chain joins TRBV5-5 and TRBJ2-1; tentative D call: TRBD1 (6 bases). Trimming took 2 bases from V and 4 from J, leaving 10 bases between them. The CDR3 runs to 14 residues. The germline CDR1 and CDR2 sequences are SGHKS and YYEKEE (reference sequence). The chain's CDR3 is CASSFRGSYNEQFF. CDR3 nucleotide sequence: TGTGCCAGCAGCTTCAGGGGCTCTTACAATGAGCAGTTCTTC.

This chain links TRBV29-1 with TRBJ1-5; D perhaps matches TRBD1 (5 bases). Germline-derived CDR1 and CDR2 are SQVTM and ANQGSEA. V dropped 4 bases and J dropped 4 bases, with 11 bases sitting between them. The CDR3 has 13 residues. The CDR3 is CSVVETVNQPQHF. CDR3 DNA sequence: TGCAGCGTTGTGGAGACAGTTAATCAGCCCCAGCATTTT.

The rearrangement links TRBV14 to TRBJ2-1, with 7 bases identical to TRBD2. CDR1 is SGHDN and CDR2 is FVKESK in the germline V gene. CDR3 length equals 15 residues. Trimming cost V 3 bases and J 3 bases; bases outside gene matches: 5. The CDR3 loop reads CASSHRGGFYNEQFF. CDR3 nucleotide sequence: TGTGCCAGCAGCCATAGGGGAGGGTTCTACAATGAGCAGTTCTTC.

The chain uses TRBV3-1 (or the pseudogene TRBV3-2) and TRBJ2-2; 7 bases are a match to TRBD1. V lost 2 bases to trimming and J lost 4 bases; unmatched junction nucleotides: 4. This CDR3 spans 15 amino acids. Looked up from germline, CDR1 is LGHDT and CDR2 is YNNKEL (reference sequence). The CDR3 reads CASSQIQGTTGELFF. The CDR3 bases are TGTGCCAGCAGCCAAATACAGGGGACCACCGGGGAGCTGTTTTTT.

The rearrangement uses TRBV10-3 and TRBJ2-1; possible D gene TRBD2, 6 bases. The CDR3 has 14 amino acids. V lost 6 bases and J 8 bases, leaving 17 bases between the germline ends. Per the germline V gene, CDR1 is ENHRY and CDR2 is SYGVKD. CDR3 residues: CAIREGVQGHEQFF. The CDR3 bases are TGTGCCATCAGGGAGGGAGTCCAGGGTCATGAGCAGTTCTTC.

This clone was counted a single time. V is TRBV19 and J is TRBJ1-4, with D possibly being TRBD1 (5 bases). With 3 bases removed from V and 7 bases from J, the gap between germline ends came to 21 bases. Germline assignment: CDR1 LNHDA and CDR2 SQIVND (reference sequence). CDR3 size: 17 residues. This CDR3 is CASSIEGRRGWGEKLFF. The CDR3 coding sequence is TGTGCCAGTAGTATTGAGGGTCGGAGGGGCTGGGGTGAAAAACTGTTTTTT.

CDR3 bases: TGTGCCAGCAGTACCTTCGGTGGGACAGGGGCTCCTGTGGTGGGCTACACCTTC. Translating gives CASSTFGGTGAPVVGYTF. The chain couples TRBV27 to TRBJ1-2, with 10 bases aligning to TRBD1. Losses at the gene ends were 5 bases for V and 8 bases for J; bases not matched to a gene: 20. Germline-derived CDR1 and CDR2 are MNHEY and SMNVEV (reference sequence). The CDR3 is 18 amino acids.